This T cell receptor beta chain comes out of a study of cytomegalovirus exposure and HLA in healthy donors. With regard to this clone: The antigen remains undetermined.

Study-level points and caveats: Later analysis showed TCR association rates varying by HLA locus, highest for DRB1 and lowest for HLA-C. Later work found most CMV-associated TCR beta chains apparently HLA-restricted.

It was with 60 Vbeta and 13 Jbeta primers that the PCR ran. Assay used: immunoSEQ multiplex PCR; TCRdb lists only in-frame clones, some missing. The sample shows 80,000 to 95,000 clones, 60% to 80% of them seen only once. Trimming removed 5 bases at V and 6 bases at J, with 17 bases between. The CDR3 runs to 15 residues. Looked up from germline, CDR1 is MNHNY and CDR2 is SVGAGI (reference sequence). The sequence derives from a woman aged 25 to 39 in good health and CMV-seronegative. The chain is built from TRBV6-6 and TRBJ1-5; D might be TRBD1 (5 bases). Sequenced input: PBMCs. The DNA for the CDR3 is TGTGCCAGCAGTCTGAATCCAGGGCTGGGTCAGCCCCAGCATTTT. It codes for CASSLNPGLGQPQHF.